The 12 T cell receptor beta chains below were found in one sample sequenced in a study of cytomegalovirus exposure and HLA in healthy donors. Amplification used 60 Vbeta primers and 13 Jbeta primers. The assay was immunoSEQ multiplex PCR, and TCRdb's table has in-frame clones only and misses some. The table includes roughly 180,000 clones, around 75% detected once. Sequenced material: PBMCs. These receptors all stem from a female donor in good health and CMV-seronegative.

The CDR3 reads CASSLAGGPYEQYF. The CDR3 nucleotides read TGTGCCAGCAGCTTAGCGGGAGGGCCTTACGAGCAGTACTTC. The V gene is TRBV5-4, the J gene TRBJ2-7, with 10 bases lining up with TRBD2. V was pared by 2 bases and J by 4 bases, with 3 bases of the junction left unmatched. The CDR3 has 14 amino acids. Germline CDR1 reads SGHNT; CDR2 reads YYREEE (reference sequence).

The V and J genes are TRBV12-5 and TRBJ2-3, with 7 bases fitting TRBD1. Germline V gene data show CDR1 as LGHNT and CDR2 as FRNRAP. The CDR3 contains 18 residues. Trimming cost V 1 base and J 2 bases; bases outside gene matches: 12. The DNA of the CDR3 is TGTGCTAGTGGTTTGGCCAAGACAGGGAACGACATCACAGATACGCAGTATTTT. It specifies CASGLAKTGNDITDTQYF.

V gene TRBV9 combines with J gene TRBJ2-2; TRBD2 might be the D (7 bases). This CDR3 is built from 20 residues. V lost 0 bases, J lost 5 bases, and 26 bases lay in between. Germline V gene data show CDR1 as SGDLS and CDR2 as YYNGEE. CDR3 in DNA: TGTGCCAGCAGCGTAGTGGGGGAGGGGGGGCGCGTCGTGGATACCGGGGAGCTGTTTTTT. Translated: CASSVVGEGGRVVDTGELFF.

The CDR3 nucleotides read TGTGCCAGTAGTGATCGGGACATCTTGAACACTGAAGCTTTCTTT. Amino acid sequence: CASSDRDILNTEAFF. The rearrangement links TRBV19 to TRBJ1-1; a weak D match, TRBD1 (6 bases). This CDR3 region has 15 residues. The germline V and J ends were trimmed by 5 bases and 0 bases, with 13 bases remaining between them. Germline-derived CDR1 and CDR2 are LNHDA and SQIVND (reference sequence).

V is TRBV27 and J is TRBJ2-3; D gene uncertain. This CDR3 spans 11 amino acids. Per germline, CDR1 MNHEY and CDR2 SMNVEV (reference sequence). The V end was cut by 3 bases, the J end by 9 bases, with 7 bases between. In DNA form, the CDR3 reads TGTGCCAGCAGTTTCAGGCGAACGCAGTATTTT. This sequence encodes CASSFRRTQYF.

The chain is built from TRBV5-4 and TRBJ2-1, with D unclear. CDR1 is SGHNT, CDR2 YYREEE, per germline (reference sequence). V dropped 0 bases and J dropped 10 bases, with 8 bases sitting between them. This CDR3 is 12 amino acids long. CDR3 residues: CASSLDSQEQFF. DNA of the CDR3: TGTGCCAGCAGCTTGGACAGCCAAGAGCAGTTCTTC.

The chain has TRBV5-1 and TRBJ2-7; 9 bases line up with TRBD2. The DNA end is a closer match to TRBJ2-5, so the J assignment may be wrong. The germline V gene has CDR1 SGHRS and CDR2 YFSETQ. The CDR3 covers 14 residues. The CDR3 protein is CAPGPLAGWETQYF. CDR3 in DNA: TGCGCCCCCGGCCCGCTAGCGGGATGGGAGACCCAGTACTTC.

The chain is built from TRBV7-9 and TRBJ1-1; D perhaps matches TRBD1 (6 bases). V dropped 2 bases and J dropped 4 bases, with 14 bases sitting between them. This CDR3 has 15 residues. Germline assignment: CDR1 SEHNR and CDR2 FQNEAQ (reference sequence). This chain's CDR3 is CASSLWGRGGTEAFF. The CDR3 DNA reads as TGTGCCAGCAGCTTATGGGGGAGGGGGGGCACTGAAGCTTTCTTT.

This clone is a singleton in its sample. The J gene is TRBJ1-1, the V gene TRBV4-2; tentatively, D is TRBD1 (6 bases). Looked up from germline, CDR1 is LGHNA and CDR2 is YNFKEQ. The CDR3 runs 14 residues. The V and J ends lost 4 bases and 3 bases respectively, with 12 bases between them. The CDR3 here is CASSRGGAHTEAFF. CDR3 DNA: TGTGCCAGCAGCCGGGGGGGGGCGCACACTGAAGCTTTCTTT.

This clone was recorded once. This rearrangement joins TRBV28 to TRBJ2-2; a possible D gene is TRBD2 (5 bases). The CDR3 is made up of 15 amino acids. Per the germline V gene, CDR1 is MDHEN and CDR2 is SYDVKM. V shed 1 base and J shed 5 bases, with 11 bases lying between them. The CDR3 region is CASSLFGSGTGELFF. CDR3 nucleotides: TGTGCCAGCAGTTTATTTGGGAGTGGGACCGGGGAGCTGTTTTTT.

The chain couples TRBV11-2 to TRBJ2-2; 10 nucleotides align to TRBD2. The CDR3 loop spans 16 amino acids. The trim removed 4 bases at V and 6 bases at J, leaving 8 bases unmatched. Germline-derived CDR1 and CDR2 are SGHAT and FQNNGV. As DNA, the CDR3 is TGTGCCAGCAGCTCTAGAGCGGGAGGGAGGCCCGGGGAGCTGTTTTTT. It is translated as CASSSRAGGRPGELFF.

The chain employs TRBV6-5 and TRBJ2-5; 11 bases agree with TRBD2. V lost 5 bases to trimming and J lost 4 bases; unmatched junction nucleotides: 6. CDR1 MNHEY and CDR2 SVGAGI come from the germline V gene. This CDR3 is built from 15 residues. CDR3 region: CASSTPGTSGETQYF. Written as DNA, the CDR3 is TGTGCCAGCAGTACCCCCGGGACTAGCGGAGAGACCCAGTACTTC.